The entry below gives a single T cell receptor (beta chain) sequence along with its context. The antigen it binds to is not known. No clone much larger than this one lies a single base away; base qualities are absent. This record comes from a study of T cell responses to AZD1222 COVID-19 vaccine (dated by TCRdb to the early 2020s). Background for the entire study: Because spike-specific TCR depth and breadth did not differ between the two schedules, AZD1222 recipients who got a second dose at roughly 4 weeks were pooled with those who got a second dose at roughly 12 weeks. A total of over 230 trial participants underwent TCR sequencing, of whom about 210 received two doses of AZD1222 and some 26 received two doses of the MenACWY control vaccine. Enrollment into the trials was organized by age into subgroups of 18-55, 56-69 and 70-plus years, and those subgroups contained roughly 150, 30 and 60 TCR-sequenced participants, respectively.

The time point label, as the study defines it: baseline before first vaccination. Vaccinee samples were obtained from the UK trials COV001 and COV002, which included a single-blind randomized controlled phase 2/3 trial of AZD1222 (ChAdOx1 nCoV-19) in healthy adults. For TCRbeta chain sequencing, PBMC samples were collected from trial participants at day 0 and at day 28 after the second dose. Per the germline V gene, SNHLY is the CDR1 and FYNNEI is the CDR2. Deletion took 8 bases off V and 2 bases off J, with a span of 17 bases between the germline ends. Reading from cysteine to phenylalanine, the CDR3 counts 15 amino acids. Only the CDR3 DNA stays, 45 bases, in frame from base 1. The CDR3 regions of human TCRbeta chains were analyzed by immunosequencing. As for the original processing: Repertoire TCRs were checked for matches against a reference library of SARS-CoV-2-specific TCRs that had been generated using the MIRA antigen-specificity platform. Breadth was defined as the fraction of unique TCRs that were SARS-CoV-2-associated. Depth was defined as the fraction of total T cells that were SARS-CoV-2-associated. Each spike-specific TCR was assigned to its reactive spike region and to a CD4 or CD8 class using the MIRA data. Log10-transformed breadth and depth values were compared by one-way ANOVA with Sidak's multiple comparisons tests. TCRdb holds this immuneACCESS table with in-frame rearrangements only. Some clones are missing; in checked studies, unresolved V genes explain under half, and the rest has no known cause. V, J and clone size were drawn from that table, and D and trimming were deduced from the DNA. The sample includes some 130,000 clones, with over 85% observed a single time. The ten biggest clones cover 0.91% of the sample.

Beyond this particular receptor, the publication reports: Because no day 14 peak-response samples were available, repertoires were characterized only after the peak T cell response. The 56-69-year group was small, and its depth increase did not reach significance, likely because of low power. Reportedly, close to half of the unique spike-specific TCRs recognized epitopes lying outside the regions that are mutated in the B.1.351 and B.1.1.7 variants. Most participants were white British and females outnumbered males, and the authors suggested that clonal diversity may have been underestimated. A significant rise in spike-specific TCR breadth and depth was observed after two AZD1222 doses relative to day 0 and relative to MenACWY recipients. Conclusions about previously exposed vaccinees are limited, since just a handful of AZD1222 recipients were seropositive for SARS-CoV-2 at baseline. CD4 TCRs associated with the vaccine covered the entire spike protein, and the dominant responses were in regions 160-218 and 743-854.

Recombination linked TRBV2 to TRBJ2-3; no D gene call is confident. This sequence was found in an adult in good health. Sequenced here: peripheral blood, sampled on day 0 of AZD1222 vaccination. The CDR3 is CASGGPSVFTDTQYF. The DNA is as follows: TGTGCCAGCGGTGGTCCCAGTGTATTCACAGATACGCAGTATTTT.